This section outlines one TCR beta chain sequence together with its context. These data are taken from a study of blood T cell repertoires in COVID-19. This CDR3 spans 14 amino acids. Germline values: CDR1 SGDLS, CDR2 YYNGEE. The V and J ends lost 3 bases and 2 bases, in that order; junction bases with no gene match: 2. Per the original data handling: Reference gene primer amplification yielded estimated nucleated cell counts. Data came from immunoSEQ multiplex PCR; TCRdb stores just in-frame clones and leaves some out. The D gene and trimming were derived from the DNA, and the V and J assignments and clone size from that table. The sample includes under 80,000 clones, 80% to 90% of them seen just once.

This TCR was sampled from an elderly woman with active COVID-19. The sample comprised peripheral blood. This chain connects TRBV9 to TRBJ1-5; TRBD1 aligns across 7 bases. CDR3 DNA: TGTGCCAGCAGCGCAGGACAGGGCAATCAGCCCCAGCATTTT. It translates to CASSAGQGNQPQHF.